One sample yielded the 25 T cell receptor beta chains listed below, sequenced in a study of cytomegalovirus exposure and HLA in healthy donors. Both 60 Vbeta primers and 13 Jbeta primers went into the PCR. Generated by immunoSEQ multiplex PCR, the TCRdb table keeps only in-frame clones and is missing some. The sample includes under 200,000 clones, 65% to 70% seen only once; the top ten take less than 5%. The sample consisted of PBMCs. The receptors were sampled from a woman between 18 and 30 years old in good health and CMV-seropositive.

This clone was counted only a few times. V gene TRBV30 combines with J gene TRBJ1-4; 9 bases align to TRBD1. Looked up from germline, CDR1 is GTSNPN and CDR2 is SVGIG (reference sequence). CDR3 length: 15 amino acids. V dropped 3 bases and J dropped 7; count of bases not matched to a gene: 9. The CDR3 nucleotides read TGTGCCTGGAGCGCAGACAGGGGGGGAGGTGAAAAACTGTTTTTT. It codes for CAWSADRGGGEKLFF.

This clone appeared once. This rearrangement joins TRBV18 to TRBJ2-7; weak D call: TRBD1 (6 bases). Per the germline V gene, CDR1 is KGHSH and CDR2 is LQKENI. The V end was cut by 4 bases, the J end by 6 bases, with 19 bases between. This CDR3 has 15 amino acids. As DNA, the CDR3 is TGTGCCAGCTCACTAGTTGGTCAGGGGTCGGGCGAGCAGTACTTC. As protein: CASSLVGQGSGEQYF.

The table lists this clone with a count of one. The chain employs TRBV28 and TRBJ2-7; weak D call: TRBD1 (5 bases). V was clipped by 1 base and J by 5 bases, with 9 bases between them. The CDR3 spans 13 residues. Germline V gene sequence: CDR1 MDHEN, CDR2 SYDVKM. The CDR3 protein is CASSLSAGNEQYF. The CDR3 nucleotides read TGTGCCAGCAGTTTATCTGCAGGGAACGAGCAGTACTTC.

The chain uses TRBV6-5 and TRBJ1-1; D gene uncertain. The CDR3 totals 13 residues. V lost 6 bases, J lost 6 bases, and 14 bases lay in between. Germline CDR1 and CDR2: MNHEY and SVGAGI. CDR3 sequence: CASSYSRTAEAFF. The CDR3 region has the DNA TGTGCCAGCAGCTACAGCCGAACGGCTGAAGCTTTCTTT.

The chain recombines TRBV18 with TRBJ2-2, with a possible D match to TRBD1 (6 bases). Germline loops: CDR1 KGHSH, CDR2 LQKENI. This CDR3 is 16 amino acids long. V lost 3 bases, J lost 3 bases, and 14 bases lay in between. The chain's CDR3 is CASSPYLGQYTGELFF. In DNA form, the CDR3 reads TGTGCCAGCTCACCTTACTTAGGACAGTACACCGGGGAGCTGTTTTTT. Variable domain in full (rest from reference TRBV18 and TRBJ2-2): NAGVMQNPRHLVRRRGQEARLRCSPMKGHSHVYWYRQLPEEGLKFMVYLQKENIIDESGMPKERFSAEFPKEGPSILRIQQVVRGDSAAYFCASSPYLGQYTGELFFGEGSRLTVL.

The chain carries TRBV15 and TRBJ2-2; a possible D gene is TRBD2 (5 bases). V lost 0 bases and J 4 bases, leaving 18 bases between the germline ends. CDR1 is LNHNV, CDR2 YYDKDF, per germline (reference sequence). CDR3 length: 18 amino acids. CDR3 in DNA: TGTGCCACCAGCAGAGATCCGCGAGGTCTAGCCCTCACCGGGGAGCTGTTTTTT. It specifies CATSRDPRGLALTGELFF.

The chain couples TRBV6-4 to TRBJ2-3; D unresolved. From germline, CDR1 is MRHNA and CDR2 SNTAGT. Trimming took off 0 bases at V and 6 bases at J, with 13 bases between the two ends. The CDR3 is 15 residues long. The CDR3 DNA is TGTGCCAGCAGTGACTCGAGCCAAGGAGTGGATACGCAGTATTTT. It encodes CASSDSSQGVDTQYF.

In nucleotides, the CDR3 is TGTGCCAGCAGCTTGGGCAGCGGAACAGATACGCAGTATTTT. This translates into CASSLGSGTDTQYF. This rearrangement joins TRBV11-3 to TRBJ2-3; possibly TRBD2 for D (5 bases). Per the germline V gene, CDR1 is SGHNT and CDR2 is YENEEA. Trimming left V 3 bases short and J 3 bases short, with 10 bases between. The CDR3 is 14 amino acids.

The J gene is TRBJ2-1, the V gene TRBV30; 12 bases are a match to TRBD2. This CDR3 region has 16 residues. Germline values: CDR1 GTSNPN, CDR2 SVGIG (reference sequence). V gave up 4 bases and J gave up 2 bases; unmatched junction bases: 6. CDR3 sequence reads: CAWNKASGGAYNEQFF. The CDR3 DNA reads TGTGCCTGGAATAAGGCTAGCGGGGGGGCCTACAATGAGCAGTTCTTC.

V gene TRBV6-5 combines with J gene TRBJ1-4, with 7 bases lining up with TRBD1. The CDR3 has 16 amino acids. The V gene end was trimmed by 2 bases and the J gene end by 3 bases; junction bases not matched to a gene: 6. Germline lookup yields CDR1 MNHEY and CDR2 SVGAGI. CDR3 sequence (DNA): TGTGCCAGCAGTTACGCGCAGGGGACAGCTAATGAAAAACTGTTTTTT. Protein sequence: CASSYAQGTANEKLFF.

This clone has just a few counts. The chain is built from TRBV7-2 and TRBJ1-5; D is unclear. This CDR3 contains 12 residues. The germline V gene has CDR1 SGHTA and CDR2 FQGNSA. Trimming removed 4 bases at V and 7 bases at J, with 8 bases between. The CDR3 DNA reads TGTGCCAGCAGCTCGAACAACCAGCCCCAGCATTTT. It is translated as CASSSNNQPQHF. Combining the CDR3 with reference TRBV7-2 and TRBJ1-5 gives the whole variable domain GAGVSQSPSNKVTEKGKDVELRCDPISGHTALYWYRQSLGQGLEFLIYFQGNSAPDKSGLPSDRFSAERTGGSVSTLTIQRTQQEDSAVYLCASSSNNQPQHFGDGTRLSIL.

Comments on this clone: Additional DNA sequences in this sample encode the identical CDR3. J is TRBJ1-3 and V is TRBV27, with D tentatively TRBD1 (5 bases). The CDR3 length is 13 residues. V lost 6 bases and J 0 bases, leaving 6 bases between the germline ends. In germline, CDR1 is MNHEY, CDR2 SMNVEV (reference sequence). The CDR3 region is CASSRDSGNTIYF. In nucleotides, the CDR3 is TGTGCCAGCAGCAGGGACTCTGGAAACACCATATATTTT.

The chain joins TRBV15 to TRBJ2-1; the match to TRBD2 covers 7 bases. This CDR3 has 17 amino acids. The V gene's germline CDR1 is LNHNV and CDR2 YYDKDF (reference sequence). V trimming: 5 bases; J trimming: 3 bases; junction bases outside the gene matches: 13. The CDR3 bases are TGTGCCACCAGCGGACCACCTGGGGGGGGAAACTACAATGAGCAGTTCTTC. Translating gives CATSGPPGGGNYNEQFF.

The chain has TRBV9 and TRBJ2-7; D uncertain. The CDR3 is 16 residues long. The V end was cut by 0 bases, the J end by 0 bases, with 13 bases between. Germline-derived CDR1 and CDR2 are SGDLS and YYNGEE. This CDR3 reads CASSVESGYPSYEQYF. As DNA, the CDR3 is TGTGCCAGCAGCGTAGAGTCCGGTTATCCCTCCTACGAGCAGTACTTC.

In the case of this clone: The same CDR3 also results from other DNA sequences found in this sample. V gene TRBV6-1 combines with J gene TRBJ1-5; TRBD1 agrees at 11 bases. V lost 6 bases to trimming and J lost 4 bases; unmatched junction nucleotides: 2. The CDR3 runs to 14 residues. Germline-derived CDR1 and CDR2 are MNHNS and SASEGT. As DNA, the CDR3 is TGTGCCAGCAGCGGGACAGGGGGGAATCAGCCCCAGCATTTT. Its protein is CASSGTGGNQPQHF.

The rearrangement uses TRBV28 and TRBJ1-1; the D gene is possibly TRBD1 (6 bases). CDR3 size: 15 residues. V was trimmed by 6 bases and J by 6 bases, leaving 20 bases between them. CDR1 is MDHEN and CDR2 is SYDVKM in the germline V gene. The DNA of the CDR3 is TGTGCCAGCAGCCTTCCAATCGCGGGGGCATCTGAAGCTTTCTTT. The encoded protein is CASSLPIAGASEAFF.

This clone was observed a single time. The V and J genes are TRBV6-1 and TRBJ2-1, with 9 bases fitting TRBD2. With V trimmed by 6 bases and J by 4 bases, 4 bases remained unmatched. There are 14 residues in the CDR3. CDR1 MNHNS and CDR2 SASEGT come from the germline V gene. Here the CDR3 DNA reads TGTGCCAGCAGGGGGCGGGGGGGGTACAATGAGCAGTTCTTC. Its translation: CASRGRGGYNEQFF.

The CDR3 DNA reads TGCGCCAGCAGCTTGGCCGGGGAGGGGGAGACCCAGTACTTC. As protein: CASSLAGEGETQYF. This chain links TRBV5-1 with TRBJ2-5, with 7 nucleotides matching TRBD2. CDR1 and CDR2 (germline): SGHRS, YFSETQ. V trimming: 0 bases; J trimming: 5 bases; junction bases outside the gene matches: 4. This CDR3 comprises 14 residues.

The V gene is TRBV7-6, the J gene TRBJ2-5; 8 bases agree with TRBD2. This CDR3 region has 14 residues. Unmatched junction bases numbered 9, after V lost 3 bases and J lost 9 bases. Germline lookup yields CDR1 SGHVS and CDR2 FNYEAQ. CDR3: CASSLGLGSKAQYF. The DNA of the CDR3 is TGTGCCAGCAGCTTGGGACTAGGGAGCAAGGCCCAGTACTTC.

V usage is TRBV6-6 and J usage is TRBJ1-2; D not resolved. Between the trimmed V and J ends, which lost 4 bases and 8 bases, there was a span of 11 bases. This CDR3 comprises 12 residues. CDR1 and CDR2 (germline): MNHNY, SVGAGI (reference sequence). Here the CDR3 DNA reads TGTGCCAGCAGTTCTCCCGGTTTCGGCTACACCTTC. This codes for CASSSPGFGYTF.

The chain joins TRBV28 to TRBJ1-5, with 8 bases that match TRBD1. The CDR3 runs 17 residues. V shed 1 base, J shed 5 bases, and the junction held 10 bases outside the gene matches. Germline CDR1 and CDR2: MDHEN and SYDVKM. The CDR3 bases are TGTGCCAGCAGTTTATTCAGGGGGCTGGGGGGGGATCAGCCCCAGCATTTT. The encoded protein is CASSLFRGLGGDQPQHF.

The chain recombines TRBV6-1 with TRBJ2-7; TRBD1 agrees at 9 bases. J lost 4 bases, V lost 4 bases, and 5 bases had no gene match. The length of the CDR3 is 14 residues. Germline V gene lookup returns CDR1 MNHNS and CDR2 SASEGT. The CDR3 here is CASSVGTGFYEQYF. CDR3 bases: TGTGCCAGCAGTGTGGGGACAGGGTTTTACGAGCAGTACTTC.

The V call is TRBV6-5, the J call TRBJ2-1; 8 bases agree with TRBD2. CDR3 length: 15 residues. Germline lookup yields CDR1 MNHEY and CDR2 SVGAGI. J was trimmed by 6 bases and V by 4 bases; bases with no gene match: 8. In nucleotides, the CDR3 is TGTGCCAGCAGTTTCGGTAGCGGGACGTCCAATGAGCAGTTCTTC. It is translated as CASSFGSGTSNEQFF.

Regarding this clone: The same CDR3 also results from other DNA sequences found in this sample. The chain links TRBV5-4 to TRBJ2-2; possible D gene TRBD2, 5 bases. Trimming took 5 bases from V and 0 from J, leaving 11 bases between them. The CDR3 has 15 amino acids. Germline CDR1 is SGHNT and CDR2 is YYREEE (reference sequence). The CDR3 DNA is TGTGCCAGCAGTTGGGAGTTGGCGAACACCGGGGAGCTGTTTTTT. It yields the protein CASSWELANTGELFF.

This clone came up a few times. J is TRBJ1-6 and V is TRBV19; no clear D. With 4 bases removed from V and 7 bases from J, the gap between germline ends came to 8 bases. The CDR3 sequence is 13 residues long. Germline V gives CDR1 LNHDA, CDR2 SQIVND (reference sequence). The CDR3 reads CASSSFENSPLHF. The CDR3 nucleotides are TGTGCCAGTAGTAGTTTCGAGAATTCACCCCTCCACTTT.